Sequencing of this T cell receptor (beta chain) was carried out in a study of OX40 agonist ivuxolimab in advanced cancers. On the study more broadly: The drug used for patients, ivuxolimab, was an agonistic anti-OX40 (CD134) antibody. Averaging approximately 60 years in age, with a range of roughly 20 to 80, the cohort was around 83% male. Notes on the study in general: It was not determined which antigens were specifically recognized by the peripheral T cells that had undergone clonal expansion.

Sequenced by immunoSEQ multiplex PCR; TCRdb stores in-frame clones only, minus some. The table records 90,000 to 120,000 clones, 90% of them present only once. Points on this clone: Its antigen is as yet unknown.

This CDR3 has 16 residues. Germline CDR1 MDHEN, CDR2 SYDVKM. After removal of 6 bases from V and 7 bases from J, the junction contained 14 bases not matched to a gene. No patient had autoimmune disease or received systemic immunosuppression. The sequence was collected from an adult with an advanced solid tumor such as melanoma, head and neck, liver or kidney cancer. The genes are TRBV28 and TRBJ2-1, with 8 bases matching TRBD2. This sample comprised CD4+ or CD8+ T cells sorted from blood, obtained in a trial of the OX40 agonist ivuxolimab. CDR3 in amino acids: CASRTSGTRERNEQFF. Here the CDR3 DNA reads TGTGCCAGCAGAACATCCGGGACTAGGGAGCGAAATGAGCAGTTCTTC.